The text below deals with one T cell receptor (beta chain). With 4 bases removed from V and 1 base from J, the gap between germline ends came to 13 bases. This CDR3 is built from 15 residues. Per the germline V gene, CDR1 is SGHTA and CDR2 is FQGNSA. TCRdb's table, derived via immunoSEQ multiplex PCR, lists solely in-frame clones and lacks some. This table has over a thousand clones, under 80% appearing once. This sample is drawn from a study of T cells in tumors after PD-1 blockade. This chain links TRBV7-2 with TRBJ2-5, with D possibly TRBD1 on 7 matching bases. This receptor was identified in a human donor with basal cell carcinoma. Here the sequenced sample was tumor tissue, taken before anti-PD-1 treatment. CDR3 sequence: CASSSGGQLQETQYF. The DNA for the CDR3 is TGTGCCAGCAGCTCCGGGGGACAGCTCCAAGAGACCCAGTACTTC.